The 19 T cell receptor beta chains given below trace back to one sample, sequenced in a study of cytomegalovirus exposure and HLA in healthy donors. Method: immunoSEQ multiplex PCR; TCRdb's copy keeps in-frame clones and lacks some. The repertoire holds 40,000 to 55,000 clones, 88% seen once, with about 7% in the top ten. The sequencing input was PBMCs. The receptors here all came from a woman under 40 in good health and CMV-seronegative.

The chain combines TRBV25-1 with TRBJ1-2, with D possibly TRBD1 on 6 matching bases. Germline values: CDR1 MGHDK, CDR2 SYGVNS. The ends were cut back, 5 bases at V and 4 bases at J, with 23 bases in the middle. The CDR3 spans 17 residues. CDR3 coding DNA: TGTGCCAGCAGTCCCCGGGCAGGGTACCCAGGGGTCTATGGCTACACCTTC. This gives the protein CASSPRAGYPGVYGYTF.

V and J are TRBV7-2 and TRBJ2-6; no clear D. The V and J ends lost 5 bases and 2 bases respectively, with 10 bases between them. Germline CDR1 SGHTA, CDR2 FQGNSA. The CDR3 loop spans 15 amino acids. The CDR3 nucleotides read TGTGCCAGCAGCGGATCGGCGGCTGGGGCCAACGTCCTGACTTTC. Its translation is CASSGSAAGANVLTF.

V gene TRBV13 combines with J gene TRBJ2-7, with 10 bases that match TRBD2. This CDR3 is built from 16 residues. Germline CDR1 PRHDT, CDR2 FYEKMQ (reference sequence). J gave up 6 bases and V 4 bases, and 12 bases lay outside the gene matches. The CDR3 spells CASSSSFGTSDSEQYF. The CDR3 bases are TGTGCCAGCAGCTCGAGTTTCGGGACTAGCGATAGCGAGCAGTACTTC.

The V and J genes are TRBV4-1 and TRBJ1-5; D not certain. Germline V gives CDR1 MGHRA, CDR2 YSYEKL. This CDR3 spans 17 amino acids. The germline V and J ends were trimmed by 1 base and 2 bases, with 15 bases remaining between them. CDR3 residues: CASSQGLRGSGNQPQHF. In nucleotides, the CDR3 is TGCGCCAGCAGCCAAGGCCTGCGAGGTTCGGGCAATCAGCCCCAGCATTTT.

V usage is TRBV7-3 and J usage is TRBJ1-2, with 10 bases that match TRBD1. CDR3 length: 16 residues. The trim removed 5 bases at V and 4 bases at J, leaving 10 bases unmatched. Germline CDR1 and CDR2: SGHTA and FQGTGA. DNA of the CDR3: TGTGCCAGCAGCCCGGAGGACAGGGGGGCTCTCTATGGCTACACCTTC. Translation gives CASSPEDRGALYGYTF.

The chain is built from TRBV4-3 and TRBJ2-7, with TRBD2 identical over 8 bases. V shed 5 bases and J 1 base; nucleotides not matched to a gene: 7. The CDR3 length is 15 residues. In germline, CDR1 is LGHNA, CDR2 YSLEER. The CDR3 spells CASSSIAGPSYEQYF. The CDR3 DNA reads TGCGCCAGCAGCTCCATAGCGGGACCGTCCTACGAGCAGTACTTC.

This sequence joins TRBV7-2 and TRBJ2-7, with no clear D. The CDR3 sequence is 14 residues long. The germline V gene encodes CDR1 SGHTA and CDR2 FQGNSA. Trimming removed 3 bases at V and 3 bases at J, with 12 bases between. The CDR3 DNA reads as TGTGCCAGCAGCTTGACGAAAGGCGGCTACGAGCAGTACTTC. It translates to CASSLTKGGYEQYF.

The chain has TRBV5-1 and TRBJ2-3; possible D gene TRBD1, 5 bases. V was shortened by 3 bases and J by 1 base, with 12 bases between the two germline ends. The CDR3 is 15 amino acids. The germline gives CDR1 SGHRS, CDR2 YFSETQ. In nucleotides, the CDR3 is TGCGCCAGCAGCTCATTTGCCAGGGGCACAGATACGCAGTATTTT. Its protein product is CASSSFARGTDTQYF.

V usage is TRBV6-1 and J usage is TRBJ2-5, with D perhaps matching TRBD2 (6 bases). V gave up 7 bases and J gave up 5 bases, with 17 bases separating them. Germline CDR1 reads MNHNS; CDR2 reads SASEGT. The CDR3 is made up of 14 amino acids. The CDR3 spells CASTPWGVGETQYF. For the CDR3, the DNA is TGTGCCAGCACCCCCTGGGGGGTGGGGGAGACCCAGTACTTC.

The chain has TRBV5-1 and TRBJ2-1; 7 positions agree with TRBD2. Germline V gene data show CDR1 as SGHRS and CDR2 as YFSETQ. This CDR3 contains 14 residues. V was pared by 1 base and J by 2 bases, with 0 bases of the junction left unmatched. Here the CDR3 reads CASSLLAAYNEQFF. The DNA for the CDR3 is TGCGCCAGCAGCTTGCTAGCGGCCTACAATGAGCAGTTCTTC.

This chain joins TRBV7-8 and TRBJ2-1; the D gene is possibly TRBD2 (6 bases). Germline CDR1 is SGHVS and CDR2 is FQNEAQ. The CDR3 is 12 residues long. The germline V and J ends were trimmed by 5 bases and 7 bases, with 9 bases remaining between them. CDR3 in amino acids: CASSPGGNEQFF. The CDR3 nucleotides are TGTGCCAGCAGCCCTGGAGGGAATGAGCAGTTCTTC.

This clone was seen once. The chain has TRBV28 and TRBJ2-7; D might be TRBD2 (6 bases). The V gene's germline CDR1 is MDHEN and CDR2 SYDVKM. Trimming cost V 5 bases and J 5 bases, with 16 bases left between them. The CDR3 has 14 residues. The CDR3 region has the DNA TGTGCCAGCAGTAAACAAGACGCGGGAAACGAGCAGTACTTC. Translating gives CASSKQDAGNEQYF.

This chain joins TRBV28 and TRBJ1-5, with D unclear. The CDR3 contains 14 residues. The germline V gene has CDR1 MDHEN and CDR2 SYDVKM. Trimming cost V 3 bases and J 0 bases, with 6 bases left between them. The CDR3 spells CASSFRYSNQPQHF. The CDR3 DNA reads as TGTGCCAGCAGTTTTCGGTATAGCAATCAGCCCCAGCATTTT. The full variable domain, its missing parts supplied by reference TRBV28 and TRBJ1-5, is DVKVTQSSRYLVKRTGEKVFLECVQDMDHENMFWYRQDPGLGLRLIYFSYDVKMKEKGDIPEGYSVSREKKERFSLILESASTNQTSMYLCASSFRYSNQPQHFGDGTRLSIL.

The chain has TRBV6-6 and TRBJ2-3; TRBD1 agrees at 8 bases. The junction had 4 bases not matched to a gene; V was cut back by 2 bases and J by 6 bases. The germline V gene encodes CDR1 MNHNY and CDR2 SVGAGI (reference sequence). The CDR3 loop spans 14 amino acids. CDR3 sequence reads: CASSYGQGSDTQYF. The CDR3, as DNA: TGTGCCAGCAGTTACGGACAGGGTTCCGATACGCAGTATTTT.

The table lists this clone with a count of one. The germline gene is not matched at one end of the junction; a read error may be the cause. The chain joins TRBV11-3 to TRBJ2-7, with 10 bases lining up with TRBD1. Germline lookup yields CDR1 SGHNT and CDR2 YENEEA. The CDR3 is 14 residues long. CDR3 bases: TGCGCCAGCAGCACGGGAGGGACAGGGGTAAAGCAGTACTTC. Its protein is CASSTGGTGVKQYF.

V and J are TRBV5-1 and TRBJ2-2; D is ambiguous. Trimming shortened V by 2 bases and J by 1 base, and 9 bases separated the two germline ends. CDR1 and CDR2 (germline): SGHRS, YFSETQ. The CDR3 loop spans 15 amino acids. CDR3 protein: CASSLGWRNTGELFF. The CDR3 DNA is TGCGCCAGCAGCTTAGGTTGGAGGAACACCGGGGAGCTGTTTTTT. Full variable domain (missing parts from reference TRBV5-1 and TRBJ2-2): KAGVTQTPRYLIKTRGQQVTLSCSPISGHRSVSWYQQTPGQGLQFLFEYFSETQRNKGNFPGRFSGRQFSNSRSEMNVSTLELGDSALYLCASSLGWRNTGELFFGEGSRLTVL.

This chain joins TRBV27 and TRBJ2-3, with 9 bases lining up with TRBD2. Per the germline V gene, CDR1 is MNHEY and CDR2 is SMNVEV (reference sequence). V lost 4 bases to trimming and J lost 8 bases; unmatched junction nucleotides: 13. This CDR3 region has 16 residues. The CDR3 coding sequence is TGTGCCAGCAGTTCCCCGACTAGCGGTCTGCCCGGTACGCAGTATTTT. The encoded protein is CASSSPTSGLPGTQYF.

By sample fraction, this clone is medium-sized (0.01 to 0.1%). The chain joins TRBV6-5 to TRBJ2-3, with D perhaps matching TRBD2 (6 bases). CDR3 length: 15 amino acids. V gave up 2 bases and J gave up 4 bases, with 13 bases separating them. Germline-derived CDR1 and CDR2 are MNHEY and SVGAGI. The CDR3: CASSYARTNADTQYF. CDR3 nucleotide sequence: TGTGCCAGCAGTTACGCCAGGACTAATGCAGATACGCAGTATTTT.

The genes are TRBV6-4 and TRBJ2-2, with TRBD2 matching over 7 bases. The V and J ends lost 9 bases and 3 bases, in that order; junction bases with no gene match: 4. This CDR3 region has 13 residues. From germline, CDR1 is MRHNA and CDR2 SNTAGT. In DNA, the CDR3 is TGTGCCAGAGCGGGATTTCACACCGGGGAGCTGTTTTTT. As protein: CARAGFHTGELFF.